These 9 T cell receptor beta chains were all obtained from the same sample, sequenced in a study of blood T cell repertoires in COVID-19. The table came from immunoSEQ multiplex PCR; TCRdb's copy has only in-frame clones and leaves some out. This sample yields tens of thousands of clones, of which roughly 90% are seen a single time; over 15% belongs to the top ten. The sample comprised peripheral blood. These receptors came from a woman over 75 with acute or convalescent COVID-19.

The rearrangement uses TRBV28 and TRBJ1-2; D possibly corresponds to TRBD1 (6 bases). Germline V gives CDR1 MDHEN, CDR2 SYDVKM. V lost 1 base and J 1 base, leaving 7 bases between the germline ends. This CDR3 region has 14 residues. The CDR3 here is CASSLSGVNYGYTF. The CDR3 nucleotides are TGTGCCAGCAGTTTATCAGGGGTTAACTATGGCTACACCTTC.

As concerns this clone: The junction departs from germline at one end; a sequencing error may be responsible. The chain couples TRBV6-5 to TRBJ2-2, with 9 bases lining up with TRBD1. The CDR3 contains 14 residues. CDR1 and CDR2 from the germline V gene are MNHEY and SVGAGI. The CDR3 DNA reads as TGTGCCAGCAGCCTCGCCCCGGGACAGGGAGGGTTTCCGTTT. This codes for CASSLAPGQGGFPF.

This clone was detected only once. This sequence joins TRBV5-8 and TRBJ1-5, with 10 nucleotides matching TRBD1. J was trimmed by 6 bases and V by 4 bases; bases with no gene match: 4. Germline loops: CDR1 SGHTS, CDR2 YDEGEE. The CDR3 sequence is 14 residues long. The CDR3 DNA is TGTGCCAGCAGCCTGACAGGGGGCCGTCAGCCCCAGCATTTT. Encoded protein: CASSLTGGRQPQHF. The whole variable domain, remainder taken from reference TRBV5-8 and TRBJ1-5, is EAGVTQSPTHLIKTRGQQATLRCSPISGHTSVYWYQQALGLGLQFLLWYDEGEERNRGNFPPRFSGRQFPNYSSELNVNALELEDSALYLCASSLTGGRQPQHFGDGTRLSIL.

The chain joins TRBV29-1 to TRBJ2-2, with 9 bases fitting TRBD2. The CDR3 runs to 18 residues. Trimming cost V 4 bases and J 4 bases; bases outside gene matches: 16. Germline V CDR1 and CDR2: SQVTM, ANQGSEA. The CDR3 bases are TGCAGCGTTGCATCCGAAGAGCGGGGGGATATTTCCACCGGGGAGCTGTTTTTT. Amino acid sequence: CSVASEERGDISTGELFF.

The V and J genes are TRBV29-1 and TRBJ1-1; 7 nucleotides match TRBD1. CDR1 is SQVTM and CDR2 is ANQGSEA in the germline V gene. Trimming at V came to 6 bases and at J to 1 base, leaving 5 bases not matched to a gene. The CDR3 length is 13 residues. The CDR3 DNA reads as TGCAGCGTCGGCAGGGGGGCGAACACTGAAGCTTTCTTT. Translated: CSVGRGANTEAFF. Filled out from reference TRBV29-1 and TRBJ1-1, the complete variable domain reads SAVISQKPSRDICQRGTSLTIQCQVDSQVTMMFWYRQQPGQSLTLIATANQGSEATYESGFVIDKFPISRPNLTFSTLTVSNMSPEDSSIYLCSVGRGANTEAFFGQGTRLTVV.

This clone was seen only a few times. This rearrangement joins TRBV6-1 to TRBJ2-5, with D uncertain. Germline V lookup: CDR1 MNHNS, CDR2 SASEGT. The CDR3 is 13 residues long. V gave up 1 base and J gave up 3 bases, with 6 bases separating them. CDR3 in DNA: TGTGCCAGCAGTGAAGAGGAGAAAGAGACCCAGTACTTC. It is translated as CASSEEEKETQYF.

The chain employs TRBV4-1 and TRBJ2-3; maybe TRBD2 (6 bases). The germline gives CDR1 MGHRA, CDR2 YSYEKL. The CDR3 is 16 residues long. Trimming shortened V by 5 bases and J by 7 bases, and 22 bases separated the two germline ends. The CDR3 region is CASSSGSGPLANTQYF. CDR3 DNA sequence: TGCGCCAGCAGCTCAGGGTCAGGGCCACTAGCTAATACGCAGTATTTT.

This clone has only a few counts. The gene calls are TRBV6-5 and TRBJ1-6; 7 positions agree with TRBD1. CDR1 MNHEY and CDR2 SVGAGI come from the germline V gene. The CDR3 extends over 15 amino acids. J lost 2 bases, V lost 6 bases, and 4 bases had no gene match. The CDR3 region has the DNA TGTGCCAGCAGAACCGACAGGGCCTATAATTCACCCCTCCACTTT. Residues: CASRTDRAYNSPLHF.

This clone was counted once. V and J are TRBV5-1 and TRBJ2-1; 7 nucleotides align to TRBD1. CDR1 SGHRS and CDR2 YFSETQ come from the germline V gene. The CDR3 extends over 16 amino acids. The V segment lost 3 bases and the J segment 7 bases; nucleotides outside the gene matches: 13. DNA of the CDR3: TGCGCCAGCAGCTCCCTGGGACAGTCAACCAAGAATGAGCAGTTCTTC. Translated, it gives CASSSLGQSTKNEQFF.